This paragraph reports one TCR beta chain. Its antigen specificity is not known. A much larger clone is a single base away; this may be a read error. The sample contains more than one DNA sequence encoding this CDR3. The donors were healthy, HIV-negative adults with no recently reported acute infections or vaccinations. Every donor was a Caucasian adult living in Nashville, Tennessee, USA. CD4+ T cells were enriched by magnetic negative selection; naive cells were then positively selected on CD45RA, and the negative fraction formed the memory subset. Blood was collected by leukapheresis, and PBMCs were isolated by Ficoll-Histopaque density gradient centrifugation and then cryopreserved in liquid nitrogen vapor phase. Analytical flow cytometry was used to check the purity and quantity of every magnetically sorted T cell population. Each sorted fraction had its genomic DNA isolated and then quantified by UV absorbance on a Nanodrop 2000c.

The source of the sample is a study of shared clonotypes between healthy human individuals (TCRdb year 2020). Concerning the study at large: The cohort included a few men and a couple of women between 18 and 49 years of age. For each donor, CD4 naive and CD4 memory were each given three plates, CD8 naive was given two plates, and CD8 memory was given one plate. To estimate repertoire size and how much clonotypes are shared between individuals, the study performed deep sequencing of blood TCR repertoires from roughly five healthy adults. Different laboratories and diverse techniques were used to prepare libraries and sequence TCR repertoires, to increase sequencing depth and limit assay-specific biases. Leukapheresis yielded between about 0.85 and 10 billion PBMCs per donor. Overall study results and their limits: Rarefaction of sorted-subset datasets indicated incomplete sequencing despite the large sequencing depth. The genetic and exposure-history diversity represented was limited by the small number of donors. Estimated clonotype richness was generally larger for naive than for memory subsets. Only blood was sampled, and tissue TCR repertoires likely differ from those in blood. When a few donors were compared, the shared fraction of clonotypes was 5% to 6.5% for naive CD4, roughly 3.3% for naive CD8, 2.3% for memory CD4, and 0.35% to 0.5% for memory CD8. Pairwise subsampling indicated that sequencing depth was expected to affect the degree of clonotype sharing among donors. Compared with non-shared clonotypes, the clonotypes found in all four sorted-subset donors had higher generation probabilities.

Using the deep immunoSEQ assay, TCR CDR3 regions were amplified from genomic DNA by multiplex PCR. Extracted genomic DNA from each cell subset was distributed evenly across all wells of several immunoSEQ 96-well plates, and each plate was treated as a replicate. For sorted subsets, each replicate PCR was loaded with approximately 190 ng genomic DNA, equivalent to roughly 30,000 T cell genomes. The purified libraries were quantified using a Qubit 3.0 fluorometer, sized with a Bioanalyzer 2100, and then quantified again using the KAPA Library Quantification kit. Every immunoSEQ 96-well plate was sequenced on a dedicated single-read 150-cycle Illumina NextSeq 550 flow cell. The study's processing was this. The immunoSEQ output contained only junctional sequences without quality scores, so filtering could not match that applied to full-length reads. Sequences were annotated with PyIR, a Python wrapper for IgBLAST v1.9, using IMGT germline references to assign V/J genes and CDR3. Reads with weak V/J assignments (E-value above 1e-6), missing CDR3, stop codons, out-of-frame junctions, or ambiguous translated residues were removed. V3J clonotypes were defined as sequences sharing the same inferred V gene, J gene, and CDR3 amino acid sequence. Percentage overlap between repertoires was calculated by dividing the number of shared unique clonotypes by the size of the smaller repertoire. RTK rarefaction, the Chao1 estimator, and Recon v2.1 estimates of unobserved clonotypes were used to assess repertoire richness. Generation probabilities were computed with OLGA for all TCRbeta clonotypes obtained by the gDNA method from a handful of donors. Held by TCRdb, this immuneACCESS table contains in-frame sequences only and omits some clones. Under half of the omission traces to an unresolved V gene where checked; the cause of the rest is unknown. V, J and clone size were drawn from that table, and D and trimming were deduced from the DNA. The sample yields some 2 million clones; over 85% were counted once. The ten largest clones capture approximately 0.13% of the sample.

The sample taken for sequencing was naive CD4+ T cells sorted from blood. Taken with the paper, the label for cell subset or site translates to: CD45RA+ positively selected. The sequence was obtained from a man younger than 35 in good health.

The CDR3 corresponds to CAISSRDRGDSPLHF. In nucleotide form, the sequence is TGTGCCATCAGCAGCCGGGACAGGGGTGACTCACCCCTCCACTTT. The chain employs TRBV10-3 and TRBJ1-6, and TRBD1 aligns with 10 junction nucleotides. The cysteine opens and the phenylalanine closes a CDR3 of 15 amino acids. The sequence is cut down to CDR3 DNA, 45 bases in frame from base 1. As encoded in the germline V gene, CDR1 is ENHRY while CDR2 is SYGVKD. After removal of 6 bases from V and 10 bases from J, the junction retains 9 bases not matched to a gene.